Following are 19 T cell receptor beta chains from one sample sequenced in a study of T-cell reconstitution after alpha-beta-depleted transplantation in children. Using unique molecular identifiers, the investigators prepared the TCRbeta library. Each CDR3 protein gets one entry after TCRdb re-called the PCR reads with MiXCR. The sample contains about 300,000 distinct CDR3 sequences, over 7% of which appear only once. Regarding the study as a whole: T cells produced anew were the main source of T-cell counts and diversity one year after transplant.

These TCRs are of unknown antigen specificity. This specimen was peripheral blood, taken 360 days after TCRalphabeta/CD19-depleted stem cell transplant. These receptors came from a female patient aged 2-10 years who had a stem cell transplant for Fanconi anemia, so the T cells may come from the graft donor.

This clonotype was observed a handful of times. The DNA for the CDR3 is TGTGCCAGCAGTTTAGCAGGGGGATTACAGGGGCTTAGCAATCAGCCCCAGCATTTT. This translates into CASSLAGGLQGLSNQPQHF. V gene TRBV12-3 or TRBV12-4 combines with J gene TRBJ1-5, with 7 nucleotides matching TRBD1. J gave up 0 bases and V 0 bases, and 11 bases lay outside the gene matches. CDR3 length: 19 amino acids.

This clonotype was picked up a small number of times. The V call is TRBV20-1, the J call TRBJ1-2; perhaps TRBD1 as D (5 bases). This CDR3 comprises 13 residues. Germline values: CDR1 DFQATT, CDR2 SNEGSKA (reference sequence). Trimming pared 3 bases from V and 3 bases from J, leaving 11 bases between. CDR3 DNA: TGCAGTGCTAGTTTGAAGGGACACTATGGCTACACCTTC. This codes for CSASLKGHYGYTF.

This chain links TRBV18 with TRBJ1-1; 9 nucleotides agree with TRBD1. CDR1 and CDR2 (germline): KGHSH, LQKENI. The CDR3 is made up of 15 amino acids. V lost 2 bases to trimming and J lost 5 bases; unmatched junction nucleotides: 6. CDR3 in DNA: TGTGCCAGCTCACCATACAGGGGGCAAGGAACTGAAGCTTTCTTT. It specifies CASSPYRGQGTEAFF.

This clonotype has ten or more counts. The rearrangement links TRBV20-1 to TRBJ2-3, with TRBD1 matching over 8 bases. V gave up 7 bases and J gave up 3 bases; unmatched junction bases: 6. The CDR3 runs 13 residues. Germline V gene lookup returns CDR1 DFQATT and CDR2 SNEGSKA (reference sequence). The CDR3 DNA reads as TGCAGTGGAGTACAGGGGGTAACAGATACGCAGTATTTT. This codes for CSGVQGVTDTQYF.

About this clonotype itself: An end of the junction does not agree with germline; a read error may underlie this. The V and J genes are TRBV28 and TRBJ2-1, with 12 bases that match TRBD2. The CDR3 is made up of 16 amino acids. CDR1 and CDR2 from the germline V gene are MDHEN and SYDVKM. This CDR3 reads CASSLLAGGGSYNEQF. The CDR3, as DNA: TGTGCCAGCAGTTTGCTAGCGGGAGGGGGCTCCTACAATGAGCAGTTC.

The chain is built from TRBV27 and TRBJ2-7; a weak D match, TRBD1 (6 bases). The CDR3 runs 15 residues. Germline V gene lookup returns CDR1 MNHEY and CDR2 SMNVEV (reference sequence). V was clipped by 6 bases and J by 3 bases, with 18 bases between them. In DNA, the CDR3 is TGTGCCAGCAGCAATACAGGGCAAAGGATCTACGAGCAGTACTTC. This encodes CASSNTGQRIYEQYF.

This clonotype has just a few counts. Here the CDR3 reads CSAGGTLMNTEAFF. CDR3 in DNA: TGCAGTGCGGGCGGGACTCTCATGAACACTGAAGCTTTCTTT. J is TRBJ1-1 and V is TRBV20-1; the D gene is possibly TRBD1 (5 bases). Trimming shortened V by 6 bases and J by 0 bases, and 14 bases separated the two germline ends. The CDR3 is 14 amino acids. Germline-derived CDR1 and CDR2 are DFQATT and SNEGSKA (reference sequence).

The sample holds many counts of this clonotype. The chain employs TRBV5-1 and TRBJ2-3; tentatively, D is TRBD2 (6 bases). Trimming took off 2 bases at V and 4 bases at J, with 17 bases between the two ends. This CDR3 spans 16 amino acids. Germline loops: CDR1 SGHRS, CDR2 YFSETQ. The CDR3, as DNA: TGCGCCAGCAGCTTACAAGCTACGGGAGAGGCAGATACGCAGTATTTT. Protein sequence: CASSLQATGEADTQYF.

The V gene is TRBV3-1, the J gene TRBJ2-7, with a weak D call TRBD2 (6 bases). Germline CDR1 LGHDT, CDR2 YNNKEL (reference sequence). The CDR3 spans 15 residues. Deletions cut 0 bases from V and 7 bases from J, with 16 bases between. As DNA, the CDR3 is TGTGCCAGCAGCCAAGATTCATTTATCGGGGGTGAGCAGTACTTC. This codes for CASSQDSFIGGEQYF.

This clonotype came up many times. The chain combines TRBV28 with TRBJ1-4; a possible D gene is TRBD1 (6 bases). This CDR3 comprises 14 residues. The germline CDR1 and CDR2 sequences are MDHEN and SYDVKM. V lost 8 bases, J lost 2 bases, and 12 bases lay in between. CDR3: CASENRATNEKLFF. The CDR3 region has the DNA TGTGCCAGCGAAAACAGGGCGACTAATGAAAAACTGTTTTTT.

The chain couples TRBV20-1 to TRBJ2-1; 9 positions match TRBD2. V lost 6 bases and J lost 4; bases outside the gene matches: 7. The CDR3 is made up of 14 amino acids. Looked up from germline, CDR1 is DFQATT and CDR2 is SNEGSKA (reference sequence). The DNA of the CDR3 is TGCAGTGCCCATTCTAGCGGGGCGTACAATGAGCAGTTCTTC. Translation gives CSAHSSGAYNEQFF.

This clonotype was recorded many times. The chain carries TRBV12-3 or TRBV12-4 and TRBJ2-2; perhaps TRBD1 as D (5 bases). The CDR3 is 15 amino acids. V lost 4 bases, J lost 5 bases, and 14 bases lay in between. Written as DNA, the CDR3 is TGTGCCAGCAGTTCCGTAGACAGTCCTACCGGGGAGCTGTTTTTT. This sequence encodes CASSSVDSPTGELFF.

CDR3 nucleotide sequence: TGTGCCAGCACCCTGGGACAGGGGGCCCCAGCTAACTATGGCTACACCTTC. The encoded protein is CASTLGQGAPANYGYTF. The chain uses TRBV28 and TRBJ1-2, with 12 bases that match TRBD1. CDR3 length: 17 amino acids. Germline CDR1 MDHEN, CDR2 SYDVKM. Germline trimming cut 7 bases from V and 0 bases from J; bases unmatched to any gene: 9.

This clonotype was detected ten times or more. The J gene is TRBJ2-5, the V gene TRBV4-2, with D maybe TRBD1 (6 bases). Germline V gene data show CDR1 as LGHNA and CDR2 as YNFKEQ. V gave up 4 bases and J gave up 2 bases, with 20 bases separating them. The length of the CDR3 is 17 residues. The CDR3 DNA reads as TGTGCCAGCAGCCCCCGAGGAAGGACAGAGTATCAAGAGACCCAGTACTTC. Translation gives CASSPRGRTEYQETQYF.

J is TRBJ2-1 and V is TRBV6-5; 7 positions agree with TRBD1. The V gene's germline CDR1 is MNHEY and CDR2 SVGAGI. This CDR3 has 16 amino acids. J was trimmed by 5 bases and V by 2 bases; bases with no gene match: 9. The CDR3, as DNA: TGTGCCAGCAGTTACACAGACAGGGTGACGGACAATGAGCAGTTCTTC. This encodes CASSYTDRVTDNEQFF.

V gene TRBV10-3 combines with J gene TRBJ1-3; 8 bases are a match to TRBD1. Germline lookup yields CDR1 ENHRY and CDR2 SYGVKD. V lost 10 bases, J lost 1 base, and 9 bases stayed unmatched. The CDR3 is made up of 15 amino acids. CDR3 region: CATHRQGMSGNTIYF. The CDR3 DNA reads TGTGCCACCCATCGACAGGGGATGTCTGGAAACACCATATATTTT.

There are many counts of this clonotype. V is TRBV6-2 or TRBV6-3 and J is TRBJ2-1, with TRBD2 matching over 9 bases. Trimming took 2 bases from V and 4 from J; bases not matched to a gene: 6. This CDR3 is built from 16 residues. Germline V lookup: CDR1 MNHEY, CDR2 SVGEGT. The CDR3, as DNA: TGTGCCAGCAGTTACCCACCTAGCGGGGTATACAATGAGCAGTTCTTC. Protein product: CASSYPPSGVYNEQFF.

This clonotype was counted only a few times. The rearrangement links TRBV28 to TRBJ2-4, with TRBD2 identical over 10 bases. Germline loops: CDR1 MDHEN, CDR2 SYDVKM. The CDR3 loop spans 16 amino acids. J gave up 9 bases and V 6 bases, and 14 bases lay outside the gene matches. This CDR3 reads CASRPQGLASGFIQYF. The CDR3 nucleotides are TGTGCCAGCAGACCTCAGGGACTAGCGAGCGGATTCATTCAGTACTTC.

The sample holds a few counts of this clonotype. V gene TRBV6-5 combines with J gene TRBJ2-7; 10 bases agree with TRBD1. In germline, CDR1 is MNHEY, CDR2 SVGAGI. J was trimmed by 5 bases and V by 0 bases; bases with no gene match: 4. This CDR3 comprises 15 residues. This chain's CDR3 is CASSYSGGQGNEQYF. CDR3 in DNA: TGTGCCAGCAGTTACTCGGGGGGACAGGGGAACGAGCAGTACTTC.